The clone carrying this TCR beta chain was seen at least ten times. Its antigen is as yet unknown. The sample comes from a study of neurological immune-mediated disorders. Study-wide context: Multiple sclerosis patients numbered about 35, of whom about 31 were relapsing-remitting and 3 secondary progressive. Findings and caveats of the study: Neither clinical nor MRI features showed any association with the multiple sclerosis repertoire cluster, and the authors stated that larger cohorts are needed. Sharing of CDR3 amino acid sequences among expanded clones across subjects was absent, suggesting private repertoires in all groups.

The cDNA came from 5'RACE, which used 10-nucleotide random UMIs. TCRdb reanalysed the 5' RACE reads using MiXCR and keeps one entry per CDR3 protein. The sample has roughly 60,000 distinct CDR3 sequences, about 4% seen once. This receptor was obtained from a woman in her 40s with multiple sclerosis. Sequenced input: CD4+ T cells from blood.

The CDR3 coding sequence is TGTGCCACCAGTGATGGGGTTTTAGAGACCCAGTACTTC. Its protein is CATSDGVLETQYF. The chain carries TRBV24-1 and TRBJ2-5; D gene uncertain. The V end was cut by 3 bases, the J end by 4 bases, with 8 bases between. The CDR3 has 13 residues. From germline, CDR1 is KGHDR and CDR2 SFDVKD.